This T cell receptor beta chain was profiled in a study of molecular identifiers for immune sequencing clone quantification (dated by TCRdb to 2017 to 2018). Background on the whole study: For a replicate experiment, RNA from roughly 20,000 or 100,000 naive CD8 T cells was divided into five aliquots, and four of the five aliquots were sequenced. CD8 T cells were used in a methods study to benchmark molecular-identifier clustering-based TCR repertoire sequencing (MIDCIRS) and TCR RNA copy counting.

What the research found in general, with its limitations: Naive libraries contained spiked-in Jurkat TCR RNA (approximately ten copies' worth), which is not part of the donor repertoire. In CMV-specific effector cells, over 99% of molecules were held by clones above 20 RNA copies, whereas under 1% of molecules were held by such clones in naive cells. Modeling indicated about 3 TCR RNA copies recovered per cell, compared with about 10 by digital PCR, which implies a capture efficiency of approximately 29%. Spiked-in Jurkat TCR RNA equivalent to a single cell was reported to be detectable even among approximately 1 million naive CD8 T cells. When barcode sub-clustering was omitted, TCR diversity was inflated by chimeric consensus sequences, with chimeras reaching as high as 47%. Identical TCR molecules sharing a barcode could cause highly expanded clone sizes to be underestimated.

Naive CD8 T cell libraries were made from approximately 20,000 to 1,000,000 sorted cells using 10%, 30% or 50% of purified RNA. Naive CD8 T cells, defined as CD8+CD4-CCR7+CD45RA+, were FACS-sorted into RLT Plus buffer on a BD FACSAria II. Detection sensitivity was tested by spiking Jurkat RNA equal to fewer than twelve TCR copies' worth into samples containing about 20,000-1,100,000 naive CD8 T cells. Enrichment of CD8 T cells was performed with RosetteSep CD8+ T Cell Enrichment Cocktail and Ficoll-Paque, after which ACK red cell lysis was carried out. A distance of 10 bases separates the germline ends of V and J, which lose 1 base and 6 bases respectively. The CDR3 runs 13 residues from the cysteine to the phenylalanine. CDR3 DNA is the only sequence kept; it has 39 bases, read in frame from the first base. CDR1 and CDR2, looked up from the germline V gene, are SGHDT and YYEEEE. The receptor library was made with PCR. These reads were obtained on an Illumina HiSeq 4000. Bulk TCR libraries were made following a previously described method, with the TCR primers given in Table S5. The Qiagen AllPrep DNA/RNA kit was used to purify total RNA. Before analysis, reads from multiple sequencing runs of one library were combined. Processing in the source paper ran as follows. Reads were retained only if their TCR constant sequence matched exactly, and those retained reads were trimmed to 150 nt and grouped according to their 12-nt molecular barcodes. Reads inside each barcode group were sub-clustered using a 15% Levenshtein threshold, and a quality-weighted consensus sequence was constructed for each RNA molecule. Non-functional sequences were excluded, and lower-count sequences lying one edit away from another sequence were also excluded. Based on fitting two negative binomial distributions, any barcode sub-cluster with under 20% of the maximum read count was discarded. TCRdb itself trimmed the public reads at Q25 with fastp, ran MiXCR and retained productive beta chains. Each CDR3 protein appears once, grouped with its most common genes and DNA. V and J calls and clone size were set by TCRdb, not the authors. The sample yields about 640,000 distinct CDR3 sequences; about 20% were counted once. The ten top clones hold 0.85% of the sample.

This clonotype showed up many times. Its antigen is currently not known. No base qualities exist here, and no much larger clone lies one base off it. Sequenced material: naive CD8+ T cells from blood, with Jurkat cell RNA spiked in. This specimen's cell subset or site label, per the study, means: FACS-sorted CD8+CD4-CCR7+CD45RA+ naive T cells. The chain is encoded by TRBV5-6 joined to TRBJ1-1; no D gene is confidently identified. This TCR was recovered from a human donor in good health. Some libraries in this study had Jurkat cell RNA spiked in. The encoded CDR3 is CASSLILSAEAFF. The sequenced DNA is TGTGCCAGCAGCTTGATTTTAAGCGCTGAAGCTTTCTTT. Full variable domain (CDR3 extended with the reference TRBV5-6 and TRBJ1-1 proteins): DAGVTQSPTHLIKTRGQQVTLRCSPKSGHDTVSWYQQALGQGPQFIFQYYEEEERQRGNFPDRFSGHQFPNYSSELNVNALLLGDSALYLCASSLILSAEAFFGQGTRLTVV.